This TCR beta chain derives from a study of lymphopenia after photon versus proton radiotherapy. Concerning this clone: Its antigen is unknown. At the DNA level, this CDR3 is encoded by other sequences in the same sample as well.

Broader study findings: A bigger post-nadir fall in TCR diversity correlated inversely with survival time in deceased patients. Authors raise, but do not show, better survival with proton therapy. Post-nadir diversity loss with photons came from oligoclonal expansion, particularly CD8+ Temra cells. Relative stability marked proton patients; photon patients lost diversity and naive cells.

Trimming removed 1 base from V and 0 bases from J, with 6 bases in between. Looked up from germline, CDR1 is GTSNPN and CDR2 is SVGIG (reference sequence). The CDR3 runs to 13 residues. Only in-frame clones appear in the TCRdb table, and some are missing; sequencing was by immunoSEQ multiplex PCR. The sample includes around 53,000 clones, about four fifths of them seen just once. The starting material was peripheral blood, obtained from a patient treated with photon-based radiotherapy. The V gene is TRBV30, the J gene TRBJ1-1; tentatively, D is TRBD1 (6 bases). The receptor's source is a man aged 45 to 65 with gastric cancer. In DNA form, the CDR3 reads TGTGCCTGGAGTGCAGGGGTGAACACTGAAGCTTTCTTT. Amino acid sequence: CAWSAGVNTEAFF.